Described below is a single T cell receptor (beta chain) sequence and its context. Its antigen is not yet known. Base qualities are not provided; no much larger clone lies one nucleotide away. Libraries came from PCR. Data came from an Illumina HiSeq 2500. Molecular barcoding was employed in the preparation of TCR libraries, with unique molecular identifiers being used to normalize TCRbeta repertoire quantification. TCRdb cleaned the public reads at Q25 with fastp, built clones with MiXCR and kept in-frame beta chains. All rows with the same CDR3 protein become a single entry with the most common DNA and genes. Present in this sample are 200,000 to 250,000 distinct CDR3 sequences, 11% of which were seen just once. Clones ranked in the top ten supply roughly 27% of the sample. The data originate from a study of T-cell reconstitution after alpha-beta-depleted transplantation in children (TCRdb year 2016). A note on the overall study: T-cell immune reconstitution after TCRalphabeta/CD19-depleted allogeneic hematopoietic cell transplantation in children was quantitatively tracked in the study by means of TCR repertoire profiling.

Taken with the paper, the label for treatment or condition translates to: allogeneic hematopoietic cell transplantation with graft depleted of TCRalphabeta T cells and CD19 B cells. The children who served as transplant recipients had been given grafts of TCRalphabeta/CD19-depleted allogeneic hematopoietic cells. The paper as a whole reports these results and caveats: Hyperexpanded clone frequencies declined over subsequent months; after one year, T-cell counts and TCRbeta diversity were mostly attributed to newly produced T cells. The apparently early alphabetaT-cell count recovery about two months after transplant was reportedly dependent on only several hundred rapidly expanded clones derived from non-depleted graft cells. The high TCRbeta diversity at day 60 in some patients was ascribed to recipient T cells and intrathymic progenitors that had survived conditioning.

The origin of this receptor is a child under two years old with acute myeloid leukemia, due to receive a stem cell transplant. The sample here was PBMCs, taken before TCRalphabeta/CD19-depleted stem cell transplant.

CDR3 loop: CASSYGTSRYTQYF. The nucleotides are TGTGCCAGCAGTTACGGGACTAGTCGGTATACGCAGTATTTT. The rearranged segments are TRBV6-2 or TRBV6-3 and TRBJ2-3, with 8 bases in between that match TRBD2. V is pruned by 2 bases and J by 7 bases, leaving 5 bases of the junction without a gene match. The germline V gene specifies MNHEY as CDR1 and SVGEGT as CDR2. Inclusive of the bounding cysteine and phenylalanine, the CDR3 is 14 residues long. Only the CDR3 portion is preserved as DNA: 42 bases, with reading frame beginning at the first base.